The 32 T cell receptor beta chains listed next were all sequenced from one sample in a study of cytotoxic CD8 clonotypes in ibrutinib-treated CLL (dated by TCRdb to the early 2020s). Library preparation used the immunoSEQ multiplex PCR assay. TCRdb took over this immuneACCESS table, retaining in-frame rearrangements with V and J assigned. Such tables are incomplete; in checked studies, under half of the missing clones stem from an unresolved V gene, and the remainder is unexplained. Recorded for this sample are 200,000 to 250,000 clones; approximately 70% of them occurred a single time. The ten largest make up around 5.9% of the sample. The time point label, read with the paper, signifies: about 11 months on ibrutinib. The sequences come from PBMCs, collected after 12 months of ibrutinib treatment. The receptor source for this set is a human donor with chronic lymphocytic leukemia.

The chain carries TRBV30 and TRBJ1-4; TRBD1 aligns across 8 bases. The germline V gene has CDR1 GTSNPN and CDR2 SVGIG (reference sequence). Trimming removed 2 bases from V and 4 bases from J; junction bases left unmatched: 6. This CDR3 is 15 amino acids long. Written as DNA, the CDR3 is TGTGCCTGGAGTACAACGACAGGGGTTAATGAAAAACTGTTTTTT. It specifies CAWSTTTGVNEKLFF.

The chain couples TRBV7-2 to TRBJ1-3; TRBD1 is a possible D gene (6 bases). Trimming shortened V by 2 bases and J by 4 bases, and 12 bases separated the two germline ends. The V gene's germline CDR1 is SGHTA and CDR2 FQGNSA. The length of the CDR3 is 15 residues. CDR3 loop: CASSLLAGTGNTIYF. In DNA, the CDR3 is TGTGCCAGCAGCTTATTGGCAGGGACAGGAAACACCATATATTTT.

The chain combines TRBV28 with TRBJ2-4; 9 nucleotides align to TRBD1. Germline V CDR1 and CDR2: MDHEN, SYDVKM. J gave up 2 bases and V 5 bases, and 7 bases lay outside the gene matches. This CDR3 region has 16 residues. CDR3: CASSIPGTGPKNIQYF. The CDR3 DNA reads as TGTGCCAGCAGTATCCCCGGGACAGGGCCCAAAAACATTCAGTACTTC.

The rearrangement links TRBV30 to TRBJ2-7; 7 bases are a match to TRBD1. The CDR3 totals 14 residues. J lost 5 bases, V lost 0 bases, and 7 bases had no gene match. The germline CDR1 and CDR2 sequences are GTSNPN and SVGIG (reference sequence). CDR3 coding DNA: TGTGCCTGGAGTGTAAAGGGGGCCGACAACGAGCAGTACTTC. Residues: CAWSVKGADNEQYF.

This clone was seen once. The rearrangement links TRBV4-1 to TRBJ1-2; 7 bases fit TRBD1. J gave up 2 bases and V 7 bases, and 10 bases lay outside the gene matches. The CDR3 covers 15 residues. Germline CDR1 MGHRA, CDR2 YSYEKL. In DNA form, the CDR3 reads TGCGCCAGCACCCCTCAACCGACAGGGAACTATGGCTACACCTTC. Amino acid sequence: CASTPQPTGNYGYTF.

This clone was found once. The rearrangement joins TRBV4-2 to TRBJ1-5; TRBD1 aligns across 8 bases. Germline CDR1 is LGHNA and CDR2 is YNFKEQ. V lost 0 bases and J lost 0; bases outside the gene matches: 1. The CDR3 length is 16 residues. The CDR3 DNA follows: TGTGCCAGCAGCCAAGATGACAGGGGTAGCAATCAGCCCCAGCATTTT. It encodes CASSQDDRGSNQPQHF.

This clone showed up just once. The chain links TRBV18 to TRBJ1-3, with D uncertain. V was pared by 8 bases and J by 2 bases, with 28 bases between. Germline CDR1 is KGHSH and CDR2 is LQKENI. The CDR3 sequence is 19 residues long. The CDR3 reads CASRTQSLRPSLAGNTIYF. The CDR3 DNA reads as TGTGCCAGCCGAACACAGTCCCTTCGCCCCTCTCTGGCTGGAAACACCATATATTTT.

This clone was seen more than once but under ten times. The V gene is TRBV7-2, the J gene TRBJ2-7, with a weak D call TRBD1 (6 bases). Deletions cut 0 bases from V and 2 bases from J, with 14 bases between. This CDR3 has 16 amino acids. Germline CDR1 SGHTA, CDR2 FQGNSA. The CDR3 sequence: CASSLALRDTPYEQYF. The CDR3 bases are TGTGCCAGCAGCTTAGCACTTCGGGACACACCCTACGAGCAGTACTTC.

This chain uses TRBV28 with TRBJ2-1; 11 bases match TRBD2. With V trimmed by 7 bases and J by 7 bases, 9 bases remained unmatched. The length of the CDR3 is 15 residues. The V gene's germline CDR1 is MDHEN and CDR2 SYDVKM. In DNA, the CDR3 is TGTGCCAGCATAGGTCTTAGCGGGAGGGTGAATGAGCAGTTCTTC. Its translation: CASIGLSGRVNEQFF.

J is TRBJ2-1 and V is TRBV30; possibly TRBD2 for D (6 bases). There are 16 residues in the CDR3. Germline CDR1 and CDR2: GTSNPN and SVGIG (reference sequence). V lost 4 bases and J 0 bases, leaving 16 bases between the germline ends. CDR3 DNA sequence: TGTGCCTGGACTCCCGGGACTCCTAGCTCCTACAATGAGCAGTTCTTC. It is translated as CAWTPGTPSSYNEQFF.

This chain links TRBV19 with TRBJ2-3, with 7 positions matching TRBD2. V lost 6 bases, J lost 0 bases, and 9 bases stayed unmatched. Germline values: CDR1 LNHDA, CDR2 SQIVND (reference sequence). The CDR3 runs to 16 residues. The CDR3, as DNA: TGTGCCAGTAGCCCCTTAGCGGGCCCTAGCACAGATACGCAGTATTTT. Its protein is CASSPLAGPSTDTQYF.

The chain combines TRBV21-1 with TRBJ1-1. TRBV21-1 is designated a pseudogene. CDR3 length: 14 residues. CDR3 sequence: CASSKGWRYTEAFF. For the CDR3, the DNA is TGTGCCAGCAGCAAAGGTTGGAGGTACACTGAAGCTTTCTTT.

This clone was observed a single time. The CDR3 spells CASGNEEKGAFF. The CDR3 region has the DNA TGTGCTAGTGGTAATGAAGAAAAGGGAGCTTTCTTT. The rearrangement joins TRBV12-5 to TRBJ1-1; D unresolved. V dropped 5 bases and J dropped 10 bases, with 14 bases sitting between them. The CDR3 is 12 amino acids. In germline, CDR1 is LGHNT, CDR2 FRNRAP.

In this sample, this clone turned up once. The genes are TRBV2 and TRBJ2-5, with 7 nucleotides matching TRBD2. The germline CDR1 and CDR2 sequences are SNHLY and FYNNEI. This CDR3 region has 12 residues. Unmatched junction bases numbered 4, after V lost 7 bases and J lost 5 bases. CDR3 protein: CASTSGGETQYF. The DNA for the CDR3 is TGTGCCAGCACATCCGGGGGGGAGACCCAGTACTTC.

As to this clone: The identical CDR3 is also encoded by other nucleotide sequences in the sample. The genes are TRBV30 and TRBJ1-3; D unclear. The CDR3 has 11 amino acids. Deletions cut 0 bases from V and 11 bases from J, with 8 bases between. Germline V lookup: CDR1 GTSNPN, CDR2 SVGIG (reference sequence). The CDR3 coding sequence is TGTGCCTGGAGTGTAAGGGATCCCATATATTTT. It encodes CAWSVRDPIYF.

The genes are TRBV7-2 and TRBJ2-7, with D possibly matching TRBD1 (6 bases). CDR3 size: 12 residues. V was cut by 4 bases and J by 3 bases, with 7 bases left in between. CDR1 and CDR2 from the germline V gene are SGHTA and FQGNSA. This CDR3 is CASSYRVYEQYF. The CDR3 DNA sequence: TGTGCCAGCAGCTACAGGGTCTACGAGCAGTACTTC.

V gene TRBV5-1 combines with J gene TRBJ1-1; possibly TRBD1 for D (5 bases). This CDR3 comprises 15 residues. V was pared by 3 bases and J by 3 bases, with 15 bases between. CDR1 is SGHRS, CDR2 YFSETQ, per germline. This CDR3 is CASSWRPGGDTEAFF. The CDR3 DNA is TGCGCCAGCAGCTGGAGGCCCGGGGGGGACACTGAAGCTTTCTTT.

The rearrangement uses TRBV28 and TRBJ2-7; TRBD1 agrees at 10 bases. The CDR3 runs 15 residues. V trimming: 4 bases; J trimming: 3 bases; junction bases outside the gene matches: 6. The V gene's germline CDR1 is MDHEN and CDR2 SYDVKM. As DNA, the CDR3 is TGTGCCAGCAGTTCCCCCGGGACAGGGGTCTACGAGCAGTACTTC. It encodes CASSSPGTGVYEQYF.

CDR3 loop: CASSPPGRNSPLHF. Written as DNA, the CDR3 is TGTGCCAGCTCACCACCGGGGCGGAATTCACCCCTCCACTTT. The chain carries TRBV18 and TRBJ1-6, with D possibly matching TRBD1 (5 bases). The ends were cut back, 0 bases at V and 7 bases at J, with 7 bases in the middle. Germline values: CDR1 KGHSH, CDR2 LQKENI. The length of the CDR3 is 14 residues.

V gene TRBV14 combines with J gene TRBJ2-5; tentatively, D is TRBD2 (6 bases). The germline V gene has CDR1 SGHDN and CDR2 FVKESK. The CDR3 loop spans 13 amino acids. The V gene lost 2 bases and the J gene lost 4 bases, with 8 bases spanning the gap. CDR3 amino acids: CASSQTTRETQYF. CDR3 in DNA: TGTGCCAGCAGCCAAACGACTAGAGAGACCCAGTACTTC.

This clone was found once. The chain recombines TRBV5-4 with TRBJ2-1; D possibly corresponds to TRBD2 (7 bases). Trimming removed 3 bases from V and 2 bases from J, with 15 bases in between. The CDR3 is 16 amino acids. The germline gives CDR1 SGHNT, CDR2 YYREEE (reference sequence). CDR3 sequence: CASSSGAGVTYNEQFF. In nucleotides, the CDR3 is TGTGCCAGCAGCTCAGGGGCGGGAGTAACCTACAATGAGCAGTTCTTC.

In its sample, this clone was seen a few times. The J gene is TRBJ2-7, the V gene TRBV5-6; tentatively, D is TRBD2 (5 bases). Germline V gene sequence: CDR1 SGHDT, CDR2 YYEEEE. Trimming shortened V by 4 bases and J by 2 bases, and 13 bases separated the two germline ends. This CDR3 comprises 14 residues. CDR3 sequence: CASSLLTGTYEQYF. For the CDR3, the DNA is TGTGCCAGCAGCCTGTTAACGGGAACCTACGAGCAGTACTTC.

This clone was seen more than once but under ten times. The J gene is TRBJ2-6, the V gene TRBV7-8; tentatively, D is TRBD1 (7 bases). CDR3 length equals 18 residues. Germline assignment: CDR1 SGHVS and CDR2 FQNEAQ. Trimming cost V 1 base and J 1 base, with 14 bases left between them. CDR3 sequence: CASSLGGRGRSGANVLTF. CDR3 bases: TGTGCCAGCAGCTTAGGCGGCAGGGGGAGGTCTGGGGCCAACGTCCTGACTTTC.

V is TRBV5-8 and J is TRBJ1-1, with D perhaps matching TRBD1 (5 bases). Germline loops: CDR1 SGHTS, CDR2 YDEGEE. V was clipped by 4 bases and J by 7 bases, with 20 bases between them. The CDR3 covers 15 residues. The CDR3 region has the DNA TGTGCCAGCAGCGCCCGACAGACTGTCTCCGTTGAAGCTTTCTTT. Its protein is CASSARQTVSVEAFF.

V usage is TRBV2 and J usage is TRBJ2-1; no definite D call. Germline V gene data show CDR1 as SNHLY and CDR2 as FYNNEI. With 8 bases removed from V and 5 bases from J, the gap between germline ends came to 16 bases. This CDR3 spans 14 amino acids. The CDR3 loop reads CASRRVGRDNEQFF. As DNA, the CDR3 is TGTGCCAGCCGGAGAGTCGGCAGAGACAATGAGCAGTTCTTC.

The genes are TRBV28 and TRBJ1-1; no clear D. V gave up 5 bases and J gave up 7 bases, with 11 bases separating them. The CDR3 extends over 12 amino acids. CDR1 is MDHEN and CDR2 is SYDVKM in the germline V gene. The CDR3 sequence is CASSDQVIEAFF. The CDR3 DNA reads as TGTGCCAGCAGTGACCAGGTAATTGAAGCTTTCTTT.

This clone was observed a single time. The rearrangement uses TRBV7-3 and TRBJ1-5; maybe TRBD1 (6 bases). Trimming took off 5 bases at V and 5 bases at J, with 10 bases between the two ends. This CDR3 region has 13 residues. Looked up from germline, CDR1 is SGHTA and CDR2 is FQGTGA. Here the CDR3 reads CASSPGQHQPQHF. As DNA, the CDR3 is TGTGCCAGCAGCCCTGGACAGCATCAGCCCCAGCATTTT.

As to this clone: The junction does not match germline at one end; this may be a read error. This chain joins TRBV7-2 and TRBJ2-7; TRBD1 matches 9 bases. Germline V gene lookup returns CDR1 SGHTA and CDR2 FQGNSA. This CDR3 has 15 amino acids. CDR3 DNA sequence: TGTGCCAGCAGCGTAACCGGGACAGGGTCTTACGGGCAGTACTTC. Protein product: CASSVTGTGSYGQYF.

The rearrangement links TRBV9 to TRBJ1-2; 10 bases fit TRBD1. The germline gives CDR1 SGDLS, CDR2 YYNGEE. V lost 0 bases and J lost 4; bases outside the gene matches: 6. This CDR3 is built from 16 residues. This CDR3 is CASSVEPGQGIYGYTF. CDR3 DNA: TGTGCCAGCAGCGTAGAACCGGGACAGGGGATCTATGGCTACACCTTC.

V usage is TRBV5-1 and J usage is TRBJ2-1; 9 nucleotides agree with TRBD1. The germline V gene has CDR1 SGHRS and CDR2 YFSETQ. J was trimmed by 10 bases and V by 0 bases; bases with no gene match: 14. The CDR3 is 17 residues long. In nucleotides, the CDR3 is TGCGCCAGCAGCTTGGCTCGTACAGGGGGCGGAAGTCGGGAGCAGTTCTTC. This codes for CASSLARTGGGSREQFF.

This clone was counted between two and nine times. The V call is TRBV2, the J call TRBJ2-1; 7 positions agree with TRBD1. This CDR3 is built from 11 residues. The V gene's germline CDR1 is SNHLY and CDR2 FYNNEI. V lost 9 bases, J lost 9 bases, and 5 bases stayed unmatched. Written as DNA, the CDR3 is TGTGCCAGGGAACAGGGGACTGAGCAGTTCTTC. Translated, it gives CAREQGTEQFF.

The rearrangement links TRBV2 to TRBJ1-6, with unresolved D. Germline-derived CDR1 and CDR2 are SNHLY and FYNNEI. This CDR3 has 13 amino acids. Deletions cut 7 bases from V and 10 bases from J, with 14 bases between. The CDR3 here is CASIRQITSPLHF. CDR3 sequence (DNA): TGTGCCAGCATCCGCCAAATAACATCACCCCTCCACTTT. Full variable domain (outside the CDR3, taken from reference TRBV2 and TRBJ1-6): EPEVTQTPSHQVTQMGQEVILRCVPISNHLYFYWYRQILGQKVEFLVSFYNNEISEKSEIFDDQFSVERPDGSNFTLKIRSTKLEDSAMYFCASIRQITSPLHFGNGTRLTVT.